These 27 T cell receptor beta chains were sequenced from one sample in a study of T cell responses to AZD1222 COVID-19 vaccine. The assay was immunoSEQ multiplex PCR, and TCRdb's table has in-frame clones only and misses some. The sample consists of 130,000 or so clones, roughly 93% of them appearing once. The sample in question was peripheral blood, obtained on day 0 of MenACWY control vaccination. Every receptor here comes from an adult in good health.

The CDR3 nucleotides are TGTGCCAGCAGCCAAGATCTTCCCCAGGGCGGTCAGCCCCAGCATTTT. Translation: CASSQDLPQGGQPQHF. This chain joins TRBV4-2 and TRBJ1-5; D possibly corresponds to TRBD1 (5 bases). This CDR3 is 16 amino acids long. CDR1 and CDR2 (germline): LGHNA, YNFKEQ. V lost 0 bases to trimming and J lost 6 bases, with 15 bases between them.

J is TRBJ1-4 and V is TRBV9; D gene ambiguous. Between the trimmed V and J ends, which lost 0 bases and 4 bases, there was a span of 7 bases. Germline assignment: CDR1 SGDLS and CDR2 YYNGEE. The CDR3 extends over 14 amino acids. CDR3 loop: CASSVAEGNEKLFF. The CDR3 nucleotides are TGTGCCAGCAGCGTAGCAGAAGGTAATGAAAAACTGTTTTTT. The whole variable domain, filled in from reference TRBV9 and TRBJ1-4, reads DSGVTQTPKHLITATGQRVTLRCSPRSGDLSVYWYQQSLDQGLQFLIQYYNGEERAKGNILERFSAQQFPDLHSELNLSSLELGDSALYFCASSVAEGNEKLFFGSGTQLSVL.

The CDR3: CASSVDGGTYNEQFF. The CDR3 DNA follows: TGTGCCAGCAGCGTAGACGGGGGAACCTACAATGAGCAGTTCTTC. V is TRBV9 and J is TRBJ2-1, with D possibly TRBD2 on 6 matching bases. Trimming took 0 bases from V and 2 from J, leaving 9 bases between them. Germline V gene data show CDR1 as SGDLS and CDR2 as YYNGEE. This CDR3 is 15 amino acids long.

The chain joins TRBV19 to TRBJ1-3; no firm D call. V was trimmed by 2 bases and J by 0 bases, leaving 11 bases between them. Germline V CDR1 and CDR2: LNHDA, SQIVND (reference sequence). The CDR3 has 16 residues. The CDR3 sequence is CASSITGRSSGNTIYF. CDR3 coding DNA: TGTGCCAGTAGTATAACGGGGAGAAGCTCTGGAAACACCATATATTTT.

The V call is TRBV28, the J call TRBJ2-3; D is possibly TRBD1 (6 bases). This CDR3 has 15 residues. Trimming pared 2 bases from V and 3 bases from J, leaving 12 bases between. Germline V lookup: CDR1 MDHEN, CDR2 SYDVKM. The CDR3 protein is CASSLLNRVTDTQYF. The CDR3 coding sequence is TGTGCCAGCAGTTTACTAAACAGGGTGACAGATACGCAGTATTTT. Complete variable domain (other parts from reference TRBV28 and TRBJ2-3): DVKVTQSSRYLVKRTGEKVFLECVQDMDHENMFWYRQDPGLGLRLIYFSYDVKMKEKGDIPEGYSVSREKKERFSLILESASTNQTSMYLCASSLLNRVTDTQYFGPGTRLTVL.

This clone was counted once. The genes are TRBV4-2 and TRBJ1-3, with 8 bases identical to TRBD1. CDR3 length: 15 amino acids. The V and J ends lost 1 base and 3 bases, in that order; junction bases with no gene match: 2. CDR1 and CDR2 (germline): LGHNA, YNFKEQ. CDR3 in DNA: TGTGCCAGCAGCCAAGCGACAGGGGTTGGAAACACCATATATTTT. Its translation: CASSQATGVGNTIYF.

The chain carries TRBV7-9 and TRBJ1-4; weak D call: TRBD1 (5 bases). V lost 4 bases, J lost 12 bases, and 12 bases lay in between. The CDR3 is made up of 12 amino acids. Germline loops: CDR1 SEHNR, CDR2 FQNEAQ (reference sequence). The CDR3 DNA reads as TGTGCCAGCAGCTATGACAGTGGCGAACTGTTTTTT. It specifies CASSYDSGELFF.

The chain is built from TRBV7-2 and TRBJ1-1, with 7 nucleotides matching TRBD1. The CDR3 sequence is 15 residues long. The germline V gene has CDR1 SGHTA and CDR2 FQGNSA. Germline trimming cut 4 bases from V and 5 bases from J; bases unmatched to any gene: 10. The CDR3 DNA reads TGTGCCAGCAGCTCCGGACAGGCAGAGTGGACTGAAGCTTTCTTT. It yields the protein CASSSGQAEWTEAFF.

This rearrangement joins TRBV2 to TRBJ1-2; D is perhaps TRBD1 (5 bases). CDR3 size: 14 residues. V lost 5 bases, J lost 8 bases, and 18 bases lay in between. CDR1 is SNHLY, CDR2 FYNNEI, per germline. CDR3 nucleotides: TGTGCCAGCAGTCTAAAACGGGACTCTCGGGGCTACACCTTC. This translates into CASSLKRDSRGYTF.

J is TRBJ2-1 and V is TRBV5-5; 11 bases line up with TRBD2. The germline CDR1 and CDR2 sequences are SGHKS and YYEKEE (reference sequence). Trimming took 1 base from V and 5 from J; bases not matched to a gene: 8. This CDR3 has 17 residues. CDR3 in DNA: TGTGCCAGCAGCTTGTGGCCCACTAGCGGGGGACACAATGAGCAGTTCTTC. It translates to CASSLWPTSGGHNEQFF.

The chain uses TRBV11-2 and TRBJ2-2; TRBD2 is a possible D gene (6 bases). Germline-derived CDR1 and CDR2 are SGHAT and FQNNGV. The CDR3 length is 15 residues. V was shortened by 0 bases and J by 7 bases, with 12 bases between the two germline ends. CDR3 DNA: TGTGCCAGCAGCTTAGATGGTAGGCGGGACGGGGAGCTGTTTTTT. This codes for CASSLDGRRDGELFF.

The chain links TRBV5-1 to TRBJ2-1; 9 bases fit TRBD2. CDR1 and CDR2 from the germline V gene are SGHRS and YFSETQ. The CDR3 loop spans 15 amino acids. With 3 bases clipped from V and 6 bases from J, the junction kept 7 bases outside the gene matches. The CDR3: CASSSDGTSLNEQFF. DNA of the CDR3: TGCGCCAGCAGCTCGGACGGGACTAGCCTCAATGAGCAGTTCTTC.

Notes on this clone: This sample includes further DNA sequences coding for the same CDR3. J is TRBJ2-7 and V is TRBV5-1; D is undetermined. Between the trimmed V and J ends, which lost 3 bases and 0 bases, there was a span of 1 base. Germline V CDR1 and CDR2: SGHRS, YFSETQ. CDR3 length: 11 amino acids. The CDR3, as DNA: TGCGCCAGCAGCTCCTCCTACGAGCAGTACTTC. It is translated as CASSSSYEQYF. Full variable domain (outside the CDR3, taken from reference TRBV5-1 and TRBJ2-7): KAGVTQTPRYLIKTRGQQVTLSCSPISGHRSVSWYQQTPGQGLQFLFEYFSETQRNKGNFPGRFSGRQFSNSRSEMNVSTLELGDSALYLCASSSSYEQYFGPGTRLTVT.

The genes are TRBV25-1 and TRBJ2-1, with 10 bases that match TRBD2. Germline lookup yields CDR1 MGHDK and CDR2 SYGVNS. The CDR3 loop spans 15 amino acids. Unmatched junction bases numbered 4, after V lost 2 bases and J lost 6 bases. The CDR3 region has the DNA TGTGCCAGCAGTGAACTAGCGGGGGCCCTCAATGAGCAGTTCTTC. Protein product: CASSELAGALNEQFF.

The chain employs TRBV12-3 or TRBV12-4 and TRBJ1-1; 10 bases fit TRBD1. The CDR3 totals 13 residues. V dropped 6 bases and J dropped 6; count of bases not matched to a gene: 4. CDR3 loop: CASRRDRGSEAFF. CDR3 coding DNA: TGTGCCAGCAGACGGGACAGGGGCTCTGAAGCTTTCTTT.

This chain links TRBV24-1 with TRBJ2-1; 8 bases map to TRBD2. With 2 bases clipped from V and 5 bases from J, the junction kept 4 bases outside the gene matches. This CDR3 has 15 amino acids. Germline CDR1 KGHDR, CDR2 SFDVKD. The CDR3 protein is CATSDYGSGDNEQFF. The CDR3, as DNA: TGTGCCACCAGTGATTATGGTAGCGGGGACAATGAGCAGTTCTTC.

This chain uses TRBV4-1 with TRBJ1-6; D not certain. The CDR3 sequence is 18 residues long. Looked up from germline, CDR1 is MGHRA and CDR2 is YSYEKL. V gave up 5 bases and J gave up 7 bases, with 24 bases separating them. For the CDR3, the DNA is TGCGCCAGCAGCTCCCACCCCTCCCGACGAGGGCAAAATTCACCCCTCCACTTT. Protein product: CASSSHPSRRGQNSPLHF.

The chain has TRBV6-5 and TRBJ1-1, with a possible D match to TRBD1 (6 bases). The CDR3 length is 14 residues. Germline CDR1 reads MNHEY; CDR2 reads SVGAGI. Between the trimmed V and J ends, which lost 4 bases and 1 base, there was a span of 10 bases. The CDR3: CASSSPTGNTEAFF. DNA of the CDR3: TGTGCCAGCAGTTCCCCGACAGGGAACACTGAAGCTTTCTTT.

This clone was observed a single time. This rearrangement joins TRBV2 to TRBJ1-5, with a tentative D call TRBD1 (6 bases). This CDR3 has 14 residues. V lost 4 bases and J 3 bases, leaving 10 bases between the germline ends. Germline lookup yields CDR1 SNHLY and CDR2 FYNNEI. CDR3 protein: CASSGQALNQPQHF. The CDR3 region has the DNA TGTGCCAGCAGTGGACAGGCTCTCAATCAGCCCCAGCATTTT.

The V and J genes are TRBV5-6 and TRBJ1-3; no definite D call. Trimming took 0 bases from V and 0 from J, leaving 19 bases between them. Germline-derived CDR1 and CDR2 are SGHDT and YYEEEE. CDR3 size: 19 residues. Here the CDR3 reads CASSLVRAPKPSSGNTIYF. CDR3 in DNA: TGTGCCAGCAGCTTGGTGAGGGCGCCGAAACCGAGCTCTGGAAACACCATATATTTT.

This chain's CDR3 is CASGQGYNSPLHF. CDR3 in DNA: TGTGCCAGCGGACAGGGGTATAATTCACCCCTCCACTTT. The chain employs TRBV6-5 and TRBJ1-6, with 9 positions matching TRBD1. This CDR3 is 13 amino acids long. The germline V gene has CDR1 MNHEY and CDR2 SVGAGI. The V segment lost 8 bases and the J segment 4 bases; nucleotides outside the gene matches: 0.

The chain carries TRBV10-3 and TRBJ1-4; maybe TRBD1 (5 bases). CDR3 length: 13 amino acids. Germline V gene data show CDR1 as ENHRY and CDR2 as SYGVKD. With 6 bases removed from V and 6 bases from J, the gap between germline ends came to 11 bases. This chain's CDR3 is CAISPGLDEKLFF. CDR3 bases: TGTGCCATCAGCCCAGGGTTGGATGAAAAACTGTTTTTT.

The chain recombines TRBV18 with TRBJ2-7; TRBD2 matches at 13 bases. From germline, CDR1 is KGHSH and CDR2 LQKENI. With V trimmed by 5 bases and J by 1 base, 11 bases remained unmatched. CDR3 length: 18 amino acids. Here the CDR3 DNA reads TGTGCCAGCTCAGTTTTAGGGACTAGCGGGGTCGCGTCCTACGAGCAGTACTTC. This codes for CASSVLGTSGVASYEQYF.

In this sample, this clone turned up once. V usage is TRBV4-3 and J usage is TRBJ1-3; D ambiguous. The CDR3 totals 15 residues. CDR1 is LGHNA, CDR2 YSLEER, per germline. V gave up 0 bases and J gave up 1 base, with 7 bases separating them. The DNA for the CDR3 is TGCGCCAGCAGCCAAGAAGGGAAATCTGGAAACACCATATATTTT. Protein: CASSQEGKSGNTIYF.

The V call is TRBV5-1, the J call TRBJ1-4; D is unresolved. Looked up from germline, CDR1 is SGHRS and CDR2 is YFSETQ. This CDR3 is 14 amino acids long. The V gene lost 0 bases and the J gene lost 8 bases, with 11 bases spanning the gap. This chain's CDR3 is CASSLVVGYEKLFF. CDR3 nucleotide sequence: TGCGCCAGCAGCTTGGTCGTTGGTTACGAAAAACTGTTTTTT.

The chain has TRBV2 and TRBJ2-5; weak D call: TRBD2 (6 bases). CDR1 is SNHLY, CDR2 FYNNEI, per germline. There are 13 residues in the CDR3. Trimming pared 8 bases from V and 3 bases from J, leaving 13 bases between. Here the CDR3 reads CASFGGSEETQYF. CDR3 bases: TGTGCCAGCTTTGGGGGGTCTGAAGAGACCCAGTACTTC.

The CDR3, as DNA: TGTGCCACCAGTGATGGGGATGTGGCCGGGGAGCTGTTTTTT. Protein: CATSDGDVAGELFF. The gene calls are TRBV24-1 and TRBJ2-2; D remains ambiguous. Between the trimmed V and J ends, which lost 3 bases and 6 bases, there was a span of 10 bases. The germline gives CDR1 KGHDR, CDR2 SFDVKD. The CDR3 totals 14 residues.